This entry lists 5 T cell receptor beta chains sequenced from one sample in a study of cytomegalovirus exposure and HLA in healthy donors. The PCR contained 60 Vbeta and 13 Jbeta primers. Libraries were prepared by immunoSEQ multiplex PCR; TCRdb keeps only in-frame clonotypes and omits some of them. The data hold more than 85,000 clones, with roughly 73% observed a single time. Specimen: PBMCs. The receptors originated from a woman in her thirties or forties in good health and CMV-seropositive.

This clone occurred a few times. The rearrangement links TRBV28 to TRBJ1-2, with a weak D call TRBD1 (6 bases). The germline V gene has CDR1 MDHEN and CDR2 SYDVKM. There are 12 residues in the CDR3. V was shortened by 3 bases and J by 8 bases, with 10 bases between the two germline ends. CDR3 DNA: TGTGCCAGCAGTTTCTCAGGGGTCGGCTACACCTTC. This translates into CASSFSGVGYTF.

The rearrangement links TRBV6-1 to TRBJ2-7; 9 positions match TRBD1. Germline CDR1 and CDR2: MNHNS and SASEGT. With V trimmed by 11 bases and J by 4 bases, 12 bases remained unmatched. CDR3 length: 14 amino acids. The CDR3 sequence: CAGSIRDRVYEQYF. As DNA, the CDR3 is TGTGCCGGCTCAATCCGGGACAGGGTATACGAGCAGTACTTC.

The V and J genes are TRBV19 and TRBJ1-2; TRBD1 agrees at 7 bases. This CDR3 region has 13 residues. J was trimmed by 2 bases and V by 5 bases; bases with no gene match: 2. Germline V gene data show CDR1 as LNHDA and CDR2 as SQIVND (reference sequence). The CDR3 region has the DNA TGTGCCAGTAGTGAGGGACAGAACTATGGCTACACCTTC. Residues: CASSEGQNYGYTF. Based on the CDR3 plus reference TRBV19 and TRBJ1-2, the full variable domain is DGGITQSPKYLFRKEGQNVTLSCEQNLNHDAMYWYRQDPGQGLRLIYYSQIVNDFQKGDIAEGYSVSREKKESFPLTVTSAQKNPTAFYLCASSEGQNYGYTFGSGTRLTVV.

CDR3 nucleotide sequence: TGTGCCAGCAGTTTATTAGGGGGCTACGAGCAGTACTTC. Protein: CASSLLGGYEQYF. V gene TRBV28 combines with J gene TRBJ2-7; a weak D match, TRBD1 (6 bases). This CDR3 has 13 residues. Trimming took 1 base from V and 3 from J, leaving 7 bases between them. Germline V gene lookup returns CDR1 MDHEN and CDR2 SYDVKM.

This chain uses TRBV4-2 with TRBJ2-3; D unclear. Germline CDR1 LGHNA, CDR2 YNFKEQ. CDR3 length: 15 residues. V was cut by 2 bases and J by 3 bases, with 12 bases left in between. The CDR3 nucleotides read TGTGCCAGCAGCCAAACGAACCAGCGAACAGATACGCAGTATTTT. Its protein product is CASSQTNQRTDTQYF.